The 11 T cell receptor beta chains in this list originate from one sample, sequenced in a study of CD8 T cells in ankylosing spondylitis. Overall study results and limits: In ankylosing spondylitis blood, a motif of 7 to 9 highly homologous TCR beta variants appeared characteristic.

TCRdb re-analysed the 5' RACE reads in MiXCR, keeping a single row per CDR3 protein. The table lists about 800,000 distinct CDR3 sequences, roughly 12% of them singletons. The antigens for these receptors are not known. The sequencing sample was made of blood, either unsorted or a sorted T cell fraction (not recorded which). The receptor set was obtained from a male donor with ankylosing spondylitis.

The chain carries TRBV5-1 and TRBJ2-7; 7 bases agree with TRBD1. Germline V gene sequence: CDR1 SGHRS, CDR2 YFSETQ. This CDR3 is 15 amino acids long. J gave up 8 bases and V 4 bases, and 15 bases lay outside the gene matches. Here the CDR3 reads CASSDPRDSRSKQYF. In DNA, the CDR3 is TGCGCCAGCAGCGACCCCCGGGACAGCAGGAGCAAGCAGTACTTC.

The chain couples TRBV2 to TRBJ2-7; 10 bases map to TRBD2. J gave up 2 bases and V 6 bases, and 4 bases lay outside the gene matches. The CDR3 runs 14 residues. Germline lookup yields CDR1 SNHLY and CDR2 FYNNEI. DNA for the CDR3: TGTGCCAGCAGGGCACTAGCGGGAACCTACGAGCAGTACTTC. This translates into CASRALAGTYEQYF.

This chain links TRBV28 with TRBJ1-6, with D tentatively TRBD1 (5 bases). The germline V gene encodes CDR1 MDHEN and CDR2 SYDVKM. This CDR3 is built from 13 residues. Trimming stripped 6 bases from V and 9 bases from J, with 12 bases between. CDR3 in amino acids: CASRAPGGSPLHF. For the CDR3, the DNA is TGTGCCAGCAGGGCCCCTGGGGGTTCACCCCTCCACTTT. Using reference TRBV28 and TRBJ1-6 for the parts outside the CDR3, the full variable domain is DVKVTQSSRYLVKRTGEKVFLECVQDMDHENMFWYRQDPGLGLRLIYFSYDVKMKEKGDIPEGYSVSREKKERFSLILESASTNQTSMYLCASRAPGGSPLHFGNGTRLTVT.

In this sample, this clonotype turned up a few times. This rearrangement joins TRBV6-5 to TRBJ2-5; maybe TRBD2 (5 bases). Trimming shortened V by 3 bases and J by 1 base, and 18 bases separated the two germline ends. CDR3 length: 17 amino acids. CDR1 is MNHEY, CDR2 SVGAGI, per germline. The CDR3 coding sequence is TGTGCCAGCAGTTATCTGCCTACTAGGTACATCCAAGAGACCCAGTACTTC. This encodes CASSYLPTRYIQETQYF.

This clonotype has a count of ten or more. The chain links TRBV29-1 to TRBJ1-1, with no clear D. The CDR3 totals 11 residues. The V end lost 6 bases, the J end lost 5 bases, and 10 bases lay between the germline ends. Germline V gives CDR1 SQVTM, CDR2 ANQGSEA. The CDR3 region is CSVERWTEAFF. In DNA, the CDR3 is TGCAGCGTCGAACGGTGGACTGAAGCTTTCTTT.

V and J are TRBV20-1 and TRBJ1-4; no clear D. The CDR3 sequence is 13 residues long. Deletions cut 3 bases from V and 0 bases from J, with 5 bases between. Germline V lookup: CDR1 DFQATT, CDR2 SNEGSKA (reference sequence). The CDR3 sequence is CSASGSTNEKLFF. CDR3 DNA: TGCAGTGCTAGTGGTTCAACTAATGAAAAACTGTTTTTT.

This chain uses TRBV5-1 with TRBJ1-1; D gene uncertain. This CDR3 has 16 residues. V lost 0 bases, J lost 4 bases, and 16 bases lay in between. Germline values: CDR1 SGHRS, CDR2 YFSETQ. The CDR3 nucleotides are TGCGCCAGCAGCTTGGCGGGATGGACGGTTGGCACTGAAGCTTTCTTT. Protein sequence: CASSLAGWTVGTEAFF.

The V call is TRBV5-5, the J call TRBJ2-3, with D possibly matching TRBD1 (6 bases). Trimming left V 1 base short and J 8 bases short, with 17 bases between. The germline CDR1 and CDR2 sequences are SGHKS and YYEKEE (reference sequence). There are 15 residues in the CDR3. The DNA of the CDR3 is TGTGCCAGCAGCTTGATCCGGGACATTGGTACTACGCAGTATTTT. Residues: CASSLIRDIGTTQYF.

The V and J genes are TRBV5-1 and TRBJ2-3, with TRBD2 as a possible D gene (6 bases). CDR1 and CDR2 from the germline V gene are SGHRS and YFSETQ. The V end was cut by 4 bases, the J end by 4 bases, with 16 bases between. CDR3 size: 15 residues. The CDR3 nucleotides read TGCGCCAGCAGCCTACTGGACGGGAGACCAGATACGCAGTATTTT. Translation: CASSLLDGRPDTQYF.

The chain employs TRBV20-1 and TRBJ2-5, with 7 bases lining up with TRBD2. The CDR3 is 13 residues long. V trimming: 6 bases; J trimming: 7 bases; junction bases outside the gene matches: 11. CDR1 and CDR2 (germline): DFQATT, SNEGSKA (reference sequence). The CDR3 nucleotides are TGCAGTGCATCTGGGACTACCAAGTCGACCCAGTACTTC. Residues: CSASGTTKSTQYF.

V and J are TRBV20-1 and TRBJ2-1, with D possibly matching TRBD2 (6 bases). Trimming took off 3 bases at V and 0 bases at J, with 15 bases between the two ends. This CDR3 region has 16 residues. Looked up from germline, CDR1 is DFQATT and CDR2 is SNEGSKA (reference sequence). The CDR3 sequence is CSASVGSGASYNEQFF. The CDR3 bases are TGCAGTGCTAGTGTGGGTAGCGGCGCCTCCTACAATGAGCAGTTCTTC.